Below, one T cell receptor (beta chain) is given with its context. These data come from a study of blood T cell repertoires in COVID-19. Generated by immunoSEQ multiplex PCR, the TCRdb table keeps only in-frame clones and is missing some. The profile shows about 370,000 clones, about 90% of them singletons. Germline values: CDR1 MNHEY, CDR2 SVGEGT. The V and J ends lost 4 bases and 0 bases respectively, with 23 bases between them. This CDR3 contains 19 residues. The chain combines TRBV6-2 or TRBV6-3 with TRBJ2-3, with a tentative D call TRBD2 (6 bases). Sequencing was performed on peripheral blood. The sequence was obtained from a woman under 40 with COVID-19, enrolled during active disease. CDR3 nucleotide sequence: TGTGCCAGCAGTTCGGAGGTGTACGGGGGAGACGCTAGCACAGATACGCAGTATTTT. Amino acids: CASSSEVYGGDASTDTQYF.